This T cell receptor (beta chain) was identified during a study of beta chain features in type 1 diabetes (dated by TCRdb to 2016 to 2019). Study-wide context: No differences in mean age, gender distribution, total cell number or subset yield were found between patients and healthy donors. A total of 100 million to 110 million sorted cells were examined across all samples, and a strong correlation was observed between cell number per subset and RNA yield. The study compared the TCRB repertoires of sorted circulating CD4+ T cell subsets in recently diagnosed type 1 diabetes patients with those in matched healthy donors. Naive and central memory subsets were obtained from all 30 or so donors, but regulatory and stem cell-like memory subsets were isolated from only 8 patients and roughly eight healthy donors. Study-level results and caveats: Naive, central memory and regulatory TCRB repertoires appeared more similar among patients than among healthy donors. Shorter templates might be favored by PCR, yet because patient and control samples were amplified and corrected together, any such skew would affect both groups equally. A moderate but significant shortening of TCRB CDR3 length was observed in type 1 diabetes patients in all four CD4+ subsets. Only small numbers of individuals were included in the HLA sub-analyses, which left unresolved whether HLA type had any influence on TCRB rearrangement. Sequencing cDNA rather than genomic DNA could over-represent highly expressing activated cells, although activation and CD3 levels did not differ between groups. Patients with type 1 diabetes made fewer insertions and deleted more nucleotides at VDJ recombination sites, implying thymic rearrangement abnormalities.

The High Capacity cDNA Reverse Transcription Kit was used to reverse transcribe all of the isolated RNA, meaning that expressed TCRB transcripts were what got sequenced. Deep immunoSEQ sequencing was performed on naive, central memory and regulatory T cell samples, with an average of about 4 million total reads per sample. Sorted cells were lysed in RLT buffer and RNA was extracted with DNase-treated RNeasy Micro or Mini kits, depending on cell number. To prevent cross-contamination, each cell subset was processed individually, whereas patient and healthy donor samples were processed jointly. TCRB sequences were amplified from cDNA with the immunoSEQ multiplex PCR, producing 87-bp fragments spanning the CDR3 region. Amplicons were sequenced on the Illumina HiSeq platform. As for the original processing: PCR bias was computationally corrected using synthetic template baselines, reads within Hamming distance 2 were collapsed, and singletons that could not be merged were discarded. By aligning reads against IMGT, V, D and J genes, CDR3 length, and insertions or deletions at six rearrangement sites were assigned. Clonotype counts were normalized to sorted cell number within each subset before computing true diversity and Gini coefficients with the tcR R package. The overlap coefficient, calculated on TCRB nucleotide sequences, was used to measure repertoire sharing. This immuneACCESS table, as held by TCRdb, lists in-frame sequences with V and J called but not all clones. Of the missing ones, under half trace to an unresolved V gene in checked studies; the others have no known cause. V and J calls and clone size are as listed in that table; D and trimming were resolved from the DNA. Here the sample has 130,000 to 150,000 clones; just over 9% occur a single time. The ten top clones hold 0.6% to 0.8% of the sample.

This clone was counted a few times. Its antigen target is currently unknown. No much larger clone exists at a distance of one base, and base qualities are not known. A single peripheral blood draw of around 120 mL on average was collected from each donor into heparinised tubes. Using a panel that included CD45RO, CCR7, CD25, CD127, CD95 and CD27, naive, central memory, regulatory and stem cell-like memory CD4+ T cells were sorted on a BD FACSAria II. Every sorted population had a purity above 95%. Right away, PBMCs were isolated by Lymphoprep density gradient centrifugation and were stained directly, with no culture step. So that batch effects would be minimized, each experiment stained and sorted samples in pairs, pairing one healthy donor with one patient. The sequence was obtained from a man aged 18-30 years in good health. The material sequenced was central memory CD4+ T cells from blood.

The CDR3 corresponds to CASSVPGTGSNRRHTF. The DNA sequence is given as TGTGCCAGCAGCGTCCCCGGGACAGGGTCCAATAGGCGTCACACCTTC. The chain uses TRBV5-4 and TRBJ1-2; 9 junctional bases match TRBD1. From the cysteine up to the phenylalanine, the CDR3 has a length of 16 residues. Only the CDR3 DNA is retained, 48 bases long and in frame from the first base. The germline V gene (reference sequence) specifies SGHNT as CDR1 and YYREEE as CDR2. Ends trimmed: V by 4 bases, J by 12 bases; bases unmatched to a gene: 19.